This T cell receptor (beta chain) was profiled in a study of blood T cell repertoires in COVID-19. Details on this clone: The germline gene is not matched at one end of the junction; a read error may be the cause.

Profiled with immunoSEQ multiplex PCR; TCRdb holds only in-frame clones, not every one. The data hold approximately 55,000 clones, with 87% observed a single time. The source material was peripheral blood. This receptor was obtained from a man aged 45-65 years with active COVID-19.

The DNA for the CDR3 is TGTGCCAGCAGTATATCCCGGGGGAATGAGCAGTTCTTC. Amino acid sequence: CASSISRGNEQFF. The chain uses TRBV27 and TRBJ2-1; possibly TRBD2 for D (6 bases). The germline gives CDR1 MNHEY, CDR2 SMNVEV (reference sequence). The CDR3 totals 13 residues.